The 22 T cell receptor beta chains given below trace back to one sample, sequenced in a study of blood T cells in healthy people across ages. The use of a sample-barcoded 5' primer and a J-beta primer mix characterized a second PCR of about 7 to 12 cycles. TCRdb redid the calling of the 5' RACE reads with MiXCR, one entry per CDR3 protein. Of approximately 900,000 distinct CDR3 sequences listed, roughly 29% were seen once; the top ten hold around 9.6%. The sample was also linked to a second study, of T cells of mothers and their children.

The sequencing input was blood. These receptor sequences come from a woman aged 40 to 50 in good health.

The CDR3 loop is CASSLVPTDTGELFF. CDR3 nucleotides: TGTGCCAGCAGTTTGGTTCCCACGGACACCGGGGAGCTGTTTTTT. The V call is TRBV28, the J call TRBJ2-2, with D unresolved. From germline, CDR1 is MDHEN and CDR2 SYDVKM. V lost 3 bases and J lost 3, with 11 bases in between. The CDR3 totals 15 residues.

The chain couples TRBV3-1 to TRBJ1-2; 8 bases are a match to TRBD1. The trim removed 3 bases at V and 12 bases at J, leaving 9 bases unmatched. This CDR3 has 13 residues. Looked up from germline, CDR1 is LGHDT and CDR2 is YNNKEL (reference sequence). DNA of the CDR3: TGTGCCAGCAGCCAGGTTGGACAGGGAGGCCACACCTTC. This gives the protein CASSQVGQGGHTF.

This clonotype has more than one count but fewer than ten. CDR3 coding DNA: TGCAGCGTTGTGGGGCAGATTGGAAACACCATATATTTT. This sequence encodes CSVVGQIGNTIYF. This rearrangement joins TRBV29-1 to TRBJ1-3; tentative D call: TRBD1 (5 bases). Trimming removed 4 bases from V and 3 bases from J, with 10 bases in between. In germline, CDR1 is SQVTM, CDR2 ANQGSEA. This CDR3 contains 13 residues. Full variable domain (remainder filled in from reference TRBV29-1 and TRBJ1-3): SAVISQKPSRDICQRGTSLTIQCQVDSQVTMMFWYRQQPGQSLTLIATANQGSEATYESGFVIDKFPISRPNLTFSTLTVSNMSPEDSSIYLCSVVGQIGNTIYFGEGSWLTVV.

J is TRBJ1-6 and V is TRBV6-5; D gene ambiguous. The V gene's germline CDR1 is MNHEY and CDR2 SVGAGI. This CDR3 contains 16 residues. The V and J ends lost 0 bases and 6 bases respectively, with 12 bases between them. DNA of the CDR3: TGTGCCAGCAGTTACTCGACGCGGTCCCCTAATTCACCCCTCCACTTT. This encodes CASSYSTRSPNSPLHF.

This clonotype was picked up a small number of times. This chain uses TRBV2 with TRBJ1-2; D unclear. Germline CDR1 reads SNHLY; CDR2 reads FYNNEI. The CDR3 has 11 residues. The V gene lost 4 bases and the J gene lost 5 bases, with 5 bases spanning the gap. CDR3 in amino acids: CASSAEYGYTF. CDR3 nucleotide sequence: TGTGCCAGCAGTGCTGAGTATGGCTACACCTTC.

This clonotype was seen repeatedly, ten times or more. The junction shows a germline mismatch at one end, possibly a read error. The chain has TRBV28 and TRBJ2-7, with D perhaps being TRBD1 or TRBD2 (6 bases each). Germline V gene sequence: CDR1 MDHEN, CDR2 SYDVKM. The CDR3 runs to 13 residues. The CDR3 coding sequence is TGCGCCAGCAGCTCCAGGGGAGGCTACGAGCAGTACTTC. It is translated as CASSSRGGYEQYF.

This clonotype was detected only a few times. This chain links TRBV16 with TRBJ2-1; D tentatively fits TRBD1 or TRBD2 (5 bases each). Germline-derived CDR1 and CDR2 are KGHSY and FQNENV. Trimming stripped 9 bases from V and 12 bases from J, with 21 bases between. The CDR3 extends over 13 amino acids. CDR3: CASNQGRPGVQFF. CDR3 sequence (DNA): TGTGCCAGTAACCAGGGACGGCCTGGGGTGCAGTTCTTC. Filled out from reference TRBV16 and TRBJ2-1, the complete variable domain reads GEEVAQTPKHLVRGEGQKAKLYCAPIKGHSYVFWYQQVLKNEFKFLISFQNENVFDETGMPKERFSAKCLPNSPCSLEIQATKLEDSAVYFCASNQGRPGVQFFGPGTRLTVL.

The V and J genes are TRBV5-1 and TRBJ1-5, with a weak D call TRBD1 (5 bases). With 3 bases removed from V and 7 bases from J, the gap between germline ends came to 20 bases. Germline CDR1 SGHRS, CDR2 YFSETQ. The CDR3 consists of 16 residues. The CDR3 DNA follows: TGCGCCAGCAGCTCCGCTTGGGCAGGGTCAAAGCAGCCCCAGCATTTT. Residues: CASSSAWAGSKQPQHF.

This clonotype occurred a few times. The V and J genes are TRBV6-6 and TRBJ2-1, with 11 positions matching TRBD2. Germline CDR1 is MNHNY and CDR2 is SVGAGI (reference sequence). V was clipped by 0 bases and J by 9 bases; unmatched bases: 10. There are 17 residues in the CDR3. CDR3 in amino acids: CASSYSDLAGGVGEQFF. DNA for the CDR3: TGTGCCAGCAGTTACTCGGATCTAGCGGGGGGCGTGGGTGAGCAGTTCTTC.

This clonotype has a handful of counts. The chain joins TRBV21-1 to TRBJ2-7; the D call in the table, TRBD1, was not verified against the DNA. The J call is uncertain, as TRBJ2-5 better fits the DNA end. TRBV21-1 is a known pseudogene. The CDR3 extends over 14 amino acids. CDR3 protein: CASSRLLHSGTQYF. The CDR3 DNA reads TGTGCCAGCAGCAGGTTACTCCATTCAGGGACCCAGTACTTC.

This rearrangement joins TRBV14 to TRBJ2-2; no firm D call. The CDR3 has 15 residues. Germline V gene lookup returns CDR1 SGHDN and CDR2 FVKESK. Trimming took 2 bases from V and 0 from J, leaving 7 bases between them. CDR3 in amino acids: CASSQWIPNTGELFF. CDR3 DNA sequence: TGTGCCAGCAGCCAATGGATTCCGAACACCGGGGAGCTGTTTTTT.

Note on this clonotype: One base away lies a much larger clone, so this may be a sequencing read error. V and J are TRBV29-1 and TRBJ2-3; 8 bases agree with TRBD2. The CDR3 sequence is 15 residues long. CDR1 is SQVTM and CDR2 is ANQGSEA in the germline V gene. V lost 2 bases to trimming and J lost 8 bases; unmatched junction nucleotides: 12. The CDR3 reads CSVERGYGGASTQYF. The CDR3 region has the DNA TGCAGCGTTGAAAGGGGTTACGGGGGGGCAAGTACGCAGTATTTT.

This clonotype turned up a few times. This chain uses TRBV15 with TRBJ2-5; possibly TRBD1 or TRBD2 for D (6 bases each). CDR3 length: 14 amino acids. From germline, CDR1 is LNHNV and CDR2 YYDKDF (reference sequence). Trimming pared 0 bases from V and 5 bases from J, leaving 10 bases between. The DNA for the CDR3 is TGTGCCACCAGCAGAGATACAGGGAGGGAGACCCAGTACTTC. Protein product: CATSRDTGRETQYF.

This clonotype was found many times. The gene calls are TRBV10-3 and TRBJ2-1, with D possibly TRBD1 on 6 matching bases. This CDR3 has 13 amino acids. V lost 10 bases, J lost 3 bases, and 13 bases lay in between. Germline lookup yields CDR1 ENHRY and CDR2 SYGVKD. The CDR3 DNA follows: TGTGCCACAGGGGCTGCCGGCTACAATGAGCAGTTCTTC. This codes for CATGAAGYNEQFF.

The V gene is TRBV9, the J gene TRBJ1-5; D is undetermined. V was pared by 0 bases and J by 4 bases, with 8 bases between. Germline loops: CDR1 SGDLS, CDR2 YYNGEE. The CDR3 spans 14 residues. The CDR3 is CASSVVPSNQPQHF. Here the CDR3 DNA reads TGTGCCAGCAGCGTAGTCCCCTCAAATCAGCCCCAGCATTTT.

This clonotype was seen a few times. The genes are TRBV29-1 and TRBJ2-7, with a tentative D call TRBD2 (7 bases). The length of the CDR3 is 15 residues. The V gene's germline CDR1 is SQVTM and CDR2 ANQGSEA. The germline V and J ends were trimmed by 7 bases and 0 bases, with 19 bases remaining between them. The CDR3 spells CSAYGGTLSSYEQYF. The DNA for the CDR3 is TGCAGCGCCTACGGGGGGACATTGAGCTCCTACGAGCAGTACTTC.

There are many counts of this clonotype. The chain uses TRBV12-3 or TRBV12-4 and TRBJ2-1; TRBD2 matches at 11 bases. Trimming removed 6 bases from V and 3 bases from J; junction bases left unmatched: 7. The CDR3 has 16 amino acids. In DNA, the CDR3 is TGTGCCAGCAGCCCTCGACTAGCGGGGTTCTACAATGAGCAGTTCTTC. Its translation: CASSPRLAGFYNEQFF.

Worth noting for this clonotype: This may be a read error: a much more frequent sequence differs by one nucleotide. J is TRBJ2-4 and V is TRBV3-1; 9 positions match TRBD1. The DNA matches TRBJ2-7 better at its end, which makes the J call doubtful. This CDR3 region has 14 residues. The V gene's germline CDR1 is LGHDT and CDR2 YNNKEL (reference sequence). In nucleotides, the CDR3 is TGTGCCAGCAGCCCCTCGGGACAGGGCTTCGAGCAGTACTTC. This encodes CASSPSGQGFEQYF.

The V gene is TRBV6-6, the J gene TRBJ1-2; TRBD1 is a possible D gene (5 bases). The CDR3 runs to 15 residues. The V end lost 5 bases, the J end lost 1 base, and 14 bases lay between the germline ends. CDR1 and CDR2 from the germline V gene are MNHNY and SVGAGI (reference sequence). The CDR3 sequence: CASSDQGRSNYGYTF. The CDR3 DNA follows: TGTGCCAGCAGTGACCAGGGTAGGAGTAACTATGGCTACACCTTC.

This clonotype was recorded at least ten times. The chain has TRBV29-1 and TRBJ2-7, with D maybe TRBD1 (6 bases). CDR1 is SQVTM and CDR2 is ANQGSEA in the germline V gene. Trimming left V 7 bases short and J 2 bases short, with 12 bases between. This CDR3 spans 12 amino acids. As DNA, the CDR3 is TGCAGCGCATCAGGGGAAACCTACGAGCAGTACTTC. This translates into CSASGETYEQYF.

This clonotype was seen ten or more times. J is TRBJ1-2 and V is TRBV4-3; tentative D call: TRBD1 (6 bases). The germline gives CDR1 LGHNA, CDR2 YSLEER. This CDR3 is 16 amino acids long. The V gene lost 6 bases and the J gene lost 5 bases, with 22 bases spanning the gap. The CDR3 protein is CASRPTAQGFRYGYTF. The CDR3 DNA is TGCGCCAGCAGACCGACAGCACAGGGTTTTCGGTATGGCTACACCTTC.

In regard to this clonotype: This may come from a read error, since a much larger clone is one base off. This chain links TRBV20-1 with TRBJ2-7; D perhaps matches TRBD1 (5 bases). Germline CDR1 DFQATT, CDR2 SNEGSKA (reference sequence). The CDR3 length is 12 residues. CDR3 amino acids: CRVGQGSYEQYF. The DNA for the CDR3 is TGCAGGGTCGGGCAGGGCTCCTACGAGCAGTACTTC.